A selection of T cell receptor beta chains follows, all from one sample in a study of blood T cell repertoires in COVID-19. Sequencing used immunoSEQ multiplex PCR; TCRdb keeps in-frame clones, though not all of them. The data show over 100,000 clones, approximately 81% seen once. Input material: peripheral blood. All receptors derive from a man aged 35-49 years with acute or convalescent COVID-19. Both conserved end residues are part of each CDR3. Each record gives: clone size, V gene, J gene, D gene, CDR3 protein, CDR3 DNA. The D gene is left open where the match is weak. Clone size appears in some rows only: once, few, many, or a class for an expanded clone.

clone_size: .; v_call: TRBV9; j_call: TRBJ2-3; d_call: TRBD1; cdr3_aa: CASSVEGGQVSTDTQYF; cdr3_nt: TGTGCCAGCAGCGTAGAAGGGGGACAGGTCAGCACAGATACGCAGTATTTT
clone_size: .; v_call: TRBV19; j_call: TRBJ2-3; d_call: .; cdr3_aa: CASTRGGATDTQYF; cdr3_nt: TGTGCCAGTACTAGGGGTGGGGCCACAGATACGCAGTATTTT
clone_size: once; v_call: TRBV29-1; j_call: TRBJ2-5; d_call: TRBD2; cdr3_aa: CSAGPGLAGDPETQYF; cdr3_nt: TGCAGCGCCGGGCCGGGACTAGCGGGGGATCCGGAGACCCAGTACTTC
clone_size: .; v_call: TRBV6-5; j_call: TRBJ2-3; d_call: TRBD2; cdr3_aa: CASSSGGANTQYF; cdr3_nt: TGTGCCAGCAGTAGCGGGGGGGCCAATACGCAGTATTTT
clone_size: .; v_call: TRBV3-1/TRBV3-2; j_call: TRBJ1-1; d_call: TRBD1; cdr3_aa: CASSPDRGPTTEAFF; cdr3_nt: TGTGCCAGCAGCCCGGACAGGGGGCCTACCACTGAAGCTTTCTTT
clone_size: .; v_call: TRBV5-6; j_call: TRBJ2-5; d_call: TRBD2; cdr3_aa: CASSLRGGVETQYF; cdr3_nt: TGTGCCAGCAGCTTGCGGGGGGGCGTAGAGACCCAGTACTTC
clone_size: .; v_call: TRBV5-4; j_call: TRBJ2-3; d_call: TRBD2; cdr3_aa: CAYQAGGVTDTQYF; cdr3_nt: TGTGCCTACCAAGCGGGGGGGGTTACAGATACGCAGTATTTT
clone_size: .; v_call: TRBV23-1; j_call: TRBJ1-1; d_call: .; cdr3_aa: CASSQSAGGRNTEAFF; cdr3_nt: TGCGCCAGCAGTCAATCAGCCGGAGGGAGGAACACTGAAGCTTTCTTT
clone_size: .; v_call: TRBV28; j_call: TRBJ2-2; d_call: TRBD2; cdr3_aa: CATGGVWTGELFF; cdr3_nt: TGTGCCACCGGGGGGGTCTGGACCGGGGAGCTGTTTTTT
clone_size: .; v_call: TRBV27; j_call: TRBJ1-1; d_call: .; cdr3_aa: CASRSVNTEAFF; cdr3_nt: TGTGCCAGCAGATCGGTGAACACTGAAGCTTTCTTT
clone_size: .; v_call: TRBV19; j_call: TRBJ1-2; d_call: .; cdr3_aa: CASSIGSGYDGYTF; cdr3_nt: TGTGCCAGTAGTATCGGCTCAGGGTACGATGGCTACACCTTC
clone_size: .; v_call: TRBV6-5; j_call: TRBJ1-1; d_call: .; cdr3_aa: CASSYGGAEAFF; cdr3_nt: TGTGCCAGCAGTTACGGAGGGGCTGAAGCTTTCTTT
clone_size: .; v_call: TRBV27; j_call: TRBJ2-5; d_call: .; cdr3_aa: CASSPRSHQETQYF; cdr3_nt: TGTGCCAGCAGTCCCCGGAGCCACCAAGAGACCCAGTACTTC
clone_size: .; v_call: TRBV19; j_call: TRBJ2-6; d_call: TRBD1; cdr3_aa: CASSIVGQGFSGANVLTF; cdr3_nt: TGTGCCAGTAGTATTGTCGGACAGGGCTTTTCTGGGGCCAACGTCCTGACTTTC
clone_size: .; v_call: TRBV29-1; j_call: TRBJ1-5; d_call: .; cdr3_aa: CSVTTTSNQPQHF; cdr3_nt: TGCAGCGTTACTACCACAAGCAATCAGCCCCAGCATTTT
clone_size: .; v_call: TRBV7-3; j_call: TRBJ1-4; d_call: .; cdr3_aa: CASSLRDNDEKLFF; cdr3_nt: TGTGCCAGCAGCTTACGGGACAATGATGAAAAACTGTTTTTT
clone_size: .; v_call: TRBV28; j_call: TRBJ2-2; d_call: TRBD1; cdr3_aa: CASTFTGAGGELFF; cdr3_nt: TGTGCCAGCACCTTTACAGGGGCCGGCGGGGAGCTGTTTTTT
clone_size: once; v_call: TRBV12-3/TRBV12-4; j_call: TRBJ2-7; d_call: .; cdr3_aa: CASKFGPSYEQYF; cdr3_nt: TGTGCCAGCAAATTTGGCCCCTCCTACGAGCAGTACTTC
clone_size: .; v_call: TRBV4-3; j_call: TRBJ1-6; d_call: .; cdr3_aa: CASSHQENSPLHF; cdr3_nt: TGCGCCAGCAGCCACCAAGAGAATTCACCCCTCCACTTT
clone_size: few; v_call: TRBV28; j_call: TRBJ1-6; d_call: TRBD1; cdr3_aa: CASKRQGHTPLHF; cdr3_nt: TGTGCCAGCAAAAGACAGGGCCATACACCCCTCCACTTT
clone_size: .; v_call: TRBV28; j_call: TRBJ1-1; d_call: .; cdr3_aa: CASSLNRVGTEAFF; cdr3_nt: TGTGCCAGCAGTTTAAATCGGGTGGGCACTGAAGCTTTCTTT
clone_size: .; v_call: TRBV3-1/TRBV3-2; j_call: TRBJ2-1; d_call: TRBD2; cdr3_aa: CASSQGGLAGAYNEQFF; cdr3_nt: TGTGCCAGCAGCCAGGGGGGACTAGCGGGGGCCTACAATGAGCAGTTCTTC
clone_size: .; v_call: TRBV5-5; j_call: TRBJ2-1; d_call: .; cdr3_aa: CATDRSGNEQFF; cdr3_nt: TGTGCCACAGACAGGAGCGGCAATGAGCAGTTCTTC
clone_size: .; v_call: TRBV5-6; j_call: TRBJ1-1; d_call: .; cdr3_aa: CASSLDIGVTEAFF; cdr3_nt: TGTGCCAGCAGCTTGGATATCGGGGTCACTGAAGCTTTCTTT
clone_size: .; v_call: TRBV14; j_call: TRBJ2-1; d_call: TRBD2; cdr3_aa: CASSKTSGTSYNEQFF; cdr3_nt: TGTGCCAGCAGTAAAACCTCCGGGACTAGCTACAATGAGCAGTTCTTC
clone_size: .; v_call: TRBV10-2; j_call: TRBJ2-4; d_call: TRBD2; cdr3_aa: CASSPRLAGVNIQYF; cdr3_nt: TGCGCCAGCAGCCCCCGACTAGCGGGGGTGAACATTCAGTACTTC
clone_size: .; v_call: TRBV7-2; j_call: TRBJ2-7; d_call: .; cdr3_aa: CASSLGPSSPGQYF; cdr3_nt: TGTGCCAGCAGCTTGGGGCCGAGTAGCCCCGGGCAGTACTTC
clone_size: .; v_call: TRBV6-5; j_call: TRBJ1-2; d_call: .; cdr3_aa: CASSSRTHGYTF; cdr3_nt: TGTGCCAGCAGCTCCCGGACACATGGCTACACCTTC
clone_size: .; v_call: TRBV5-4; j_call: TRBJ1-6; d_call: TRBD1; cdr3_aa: CASSADRKNSPLHF; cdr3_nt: TGTGCCAGCAGCGCGGACAGGAAAAATTCACCCCTCCACTTT
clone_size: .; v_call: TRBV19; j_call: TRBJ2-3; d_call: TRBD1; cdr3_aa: CASSPDRVVGDTQYF; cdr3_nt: TGTGCCAGTAGTCCCGACAGGGTAGTAGGAGATACGCAGTATTTT
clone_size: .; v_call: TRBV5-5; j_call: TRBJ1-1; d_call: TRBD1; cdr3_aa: CASRPTGGPEAFF; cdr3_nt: TGTGCCAGCAGGCCTACAGGGGGCCCTGAAGCTTTCTTT
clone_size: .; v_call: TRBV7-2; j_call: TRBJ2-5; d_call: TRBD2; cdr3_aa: CASSFSGGGLLTQYF; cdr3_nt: TGTGCCAGCAGCTTCAGCGGGGGGGGCCTTTTGACTCAGTACTTC
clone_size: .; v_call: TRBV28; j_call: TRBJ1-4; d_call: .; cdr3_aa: CASSSPRSATNEKLFF; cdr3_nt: TGTGCCAGCAGTTCGCCTAGGTCAGCAACTAATGAAAAACTGTTTTTT
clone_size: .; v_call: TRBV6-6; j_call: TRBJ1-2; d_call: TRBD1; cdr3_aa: CASRRGQGENYGYTF; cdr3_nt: TGTGCCAGCAGAAGAGGACAGGGCGAAAACTATGGCTACACCTTC
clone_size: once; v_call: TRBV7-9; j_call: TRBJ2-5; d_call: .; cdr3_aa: CASSLRRGNKETQYF; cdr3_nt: TGTGCCAGCAGCTTAAGACGGGGGAACAAAGAGACCCAGTACTTC
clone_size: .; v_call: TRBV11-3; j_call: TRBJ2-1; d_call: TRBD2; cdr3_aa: CASSPGLAGGNEQFF; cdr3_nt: TGTGCCAGCAGCCCCGGACTAGCGGGAGGTAATGAGCAGTTCTTC
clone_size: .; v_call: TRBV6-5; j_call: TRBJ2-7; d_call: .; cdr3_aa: CASSYSAAAAYEQYF; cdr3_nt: TGTGCCAGCAGTTACTCGGCGGCTGCCGCCTACGAGCAGTACTTC
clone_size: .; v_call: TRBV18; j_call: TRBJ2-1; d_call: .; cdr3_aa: CASSPKRSDEQFF; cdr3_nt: TGTGCCAGCTCCCCAAAGAGAAGTGATGAGCAGTTCTTC
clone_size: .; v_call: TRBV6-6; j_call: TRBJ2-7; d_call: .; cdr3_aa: CASSGDGWKQYF; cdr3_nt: TGTGCCAGCTCCGGGGATGGCTGGAAGCAGTACTTC
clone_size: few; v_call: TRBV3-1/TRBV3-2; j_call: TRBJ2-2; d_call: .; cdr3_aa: CASSLIGGGGGTGELFF; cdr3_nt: TGTGCCAGCAGCCTTATAGGCGGCGGGGGCGGAACCGGGGAGCTGTTTTTT
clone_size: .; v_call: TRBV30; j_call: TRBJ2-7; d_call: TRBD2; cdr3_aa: CAWSPGLAGGYEQYF; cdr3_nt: TGTGCCTGGAGTCCGGGGCTAGCGGGGGGCTACGAGCAGTACTTC
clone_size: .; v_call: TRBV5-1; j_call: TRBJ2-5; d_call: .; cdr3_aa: CASSFSEKTQYF; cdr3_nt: TGCGCCAGCAGCTTCAGCGAAAAGACCCAGTACTTC
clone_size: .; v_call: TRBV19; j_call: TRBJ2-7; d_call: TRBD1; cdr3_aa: CASSRGQGAMYEQYF; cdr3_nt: TGTGCCAGTAGTAGAGGACAGGGGGCCATGTACGAGCAGTACTTC
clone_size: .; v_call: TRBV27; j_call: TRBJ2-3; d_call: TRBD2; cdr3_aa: CASSLGLAVITDTQYF; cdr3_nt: TGTGCCAGCAGTTTAGGACTAGCGGTGATCACAGATACGCAGTATTTT
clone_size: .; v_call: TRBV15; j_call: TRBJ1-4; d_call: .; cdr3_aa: CATSTSPGFGEKLFF; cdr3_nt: TGTGCCACCAGCACCTCTCCAGGTTTTGGTGAAAAACTGTTTTTT
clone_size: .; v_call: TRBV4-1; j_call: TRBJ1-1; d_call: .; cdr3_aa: CASSPPGGGQGTEAFF; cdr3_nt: TGCGCCAGCAGCCCGCCGGGCGGGGGGCAGGGCACTGAAGCTTTCTTT
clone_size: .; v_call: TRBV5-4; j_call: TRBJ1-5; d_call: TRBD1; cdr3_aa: CASSLSGQGNQPQHF; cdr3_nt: TGTGCCAGCAGCTTGTCTGGACAGGGCAATCAGCCCCAGCATTTT